These 28 T cell receptor beta chains originate from one sample sequenced in a study of beta chain features in type 1 diabetes. Sequencing targeted expressed TCRB transcripts, as all isolated RNA had been reverse transcribed. The table came from immunoSEQ multiplex PCR; TCRdb's copy has only in-frame clones and leaves some out. The profile shows 450,000 to 600,000 clones, over 25% of them singletons. The sequencing sample was made of naive CD4+ T cells from blood. Every receptor here comes from a man between 18 and 35 years old in good health.

In this sample, this clone turned up a few times. This chain joins TRBV29-1 and TRBJ1-2; D ambiguous. Per the germline V gene, CDR1 is SQVTM and CDR2 is ANQGSEA. The V end lost 7 bases, the J end lost 4 bases, and 7 bases lay between the germline ends. The CDR3 is 10 amino acids. CDR3 sequence reads: CSDRSYGYTF. The CDR3 coding sequence is TGCAGCGACCGGAGCTATGGCTACACCTTC.

The chain couples TRBV11-2 to TRBJ1-4; D may be TRBD1 (5 bases). Trimming shortened V by 5 bases and J by 5 bases, and 9 bases separated the two germline ends. Germline-derived CDR1 and CDR2 are SGHAT and FQNNGV. This CDR3 contains 13 residues. In nucleotides, the CDR3 is TGTGCCAGCAGCCGGGACCCGAATGAAAAACTGTTTTTT. This gives the protein CASSRDPNEKLFF.

The V gene is TRBV30, the J gene TRBJ2-4, with D tentatively TRBD2 (6 bases). This CDR3 is built from 14 residues. Germline V CDR1 and CDR2: GTSNPN, SVGIG (reference sequence). The V end was cut by 3 bases, the J end by 10 bases, with 19 bases between. The CDR3 nucleotides read TGTGCCTGGAGGGTGAGCTGGCCGGAGGGGATTCAGTACTTC. Its translation is CAWRVSWPEGIQYF. Variable domain in full (rest from reference TRBV30 and TRBJ2-4): SQTIHQWPATLVQPVGSPLSLECTVEGTSNPNLYWYRQAAGRGLQLLFYSVGIGQISSEVPQNLSASRPQDRQFILSSKKLLLSDSGFYLCAWRVSWPEGIQYFGAGTRLSVL.

This clone came up a few times. The CDR3 DNA reads as TGCGCCAGCAGCTTGACAGGAGCTTTGGGGGCCAACGTCCTGACTTTC. Protein: CASSLTGALGANVLTF. This chain links TRBV5-1 with TRBJ2-6, with TRBD1 as a possible D gene (5 bases). This CDR3 region has 16 residues. Trimming left V 1 base short and J 4 bases short, with 12 bases between. Germline V CDR1 and CDR2: SGHRS, YFSETQ.

There are a few counts of this clone. V and J are TRBV10-3 and TRBJ1-1; D is undetermined. The ends were cut back, 6 bases at V and 0 bases at J, with 5 bases in the middle. Germline-derived CDR1 and CDR2 are ENHRY and SYGVKD. The CDR3 contains 12 residues. CDR3 nucleotide sequence: TGTGCCATCAGGGGAGTGAACACTGAAGCTTTCTTT. Amino acids: CAIRGVNTEAFF.

The CDR3 region has the DNA TGTGCCAGCAGCCCTACCCCAACGAACACTGAAGCTTTCTTT. It encodes CASSPTPTNTEAFF. This chain links TRBV7-9 with TRBJ1-1; no definite D call. The CDR3 spans 14 residues. Per germline, CDR1 SEHNR and CDR2 FQNEAQ (reference sequence). Trimming cost V 5 bases and J 1 base, with 11 bases left between them.

The chain recombines TRBV21-1 with TRBJ2-4; the table's D gene call, TRBD1, was not cross checked with the DNA. TRBV21-1 is shown as a pseudogene. This CDR3 has 19 residues. In nucleotides, the CDR3 is TGTGCCAGCAGCAAAGACCGTACCGGGACAGGTTCGGACAAAAACATTCAGTACTTC. Amino acid sequence: CASSKDRTGTGSDKNIQYF.

This clone was recorded a few times. The chain has TRBV11-3 and TRBJ2-1; 9 positions agree with TRBD1. After removal of 5 bases from V and 0 bases from J, the junction contained 2 bases not matched to a gene. Per the germline V gene, CDR1 is SGHNT and CDR2 is YENEEA. This CDR3 is 15 amino acids long. Here the CDR3 reads CASSADRGSYNEQFF. The CDR3 nucleotides are TGTGCCAGCAGCGCGGACAGGGGCTCCTACAATGAGCAGTTCTTC.

This clone was seen more than once but under ten times. V is TRBV19 and J is TRBJ2-6, with D maybe TRBD2 (5 bases). The CDR3 loop spans 16 amino acids. Germline CDR1 and CDR2: LNHDA and SQIVND (reference sequence). Trimming removed 3 bases from V and 0 bases from J, with 9 bases in between. The CDR3 bases are TGTGCCAGTAGTATGGGCACTAGCTCTGGGGCCAACGTCCTGACTTTC. It yields the protein CASSMGTSSGANVLTF. Based on the CDR3 plus reference TRBV19 and TRBJ2-6, the full variable domain is DGGITQSPKYLFRKEGQNVTLSCEQNLNHDAMYWYRQDPGQGLRLIYYSQIVNDFQKGDIAEGYSVSREKKESFPLTVTSAQKNPTAFYLCASSMGTSSGANVLTFGAGSRLTVL.

In its sample, this clone was seen a few times. This CDR3 is also generated by other DNA sequences in the sample. The chain uses TRBV7-2 and TRBJ2-7; D gene unclear. The CDR3 is 11 residues long. V shed 4 bases and J shed 2 bases, with 3 bases lying between them. CDR1 is SGHTA and CDR2 is FQGNSA in the germline V gene. DNA of the CDR3: TGTGCCAGCAGCTCAGCCTACGAGCAGTACTTC. Translating it yields CASSSAYEQYF.

The V and J genes are TRBV6-1 and TRBJ1-5; tentatively, D is TRBD1 (6 bases). The V end lost 5 bases, the J end lost 1 base, and 9 bases lay between the germline ends. The CDR3 extends over 14 amino acids. The germline V gene encodes CDR1 MNHNS and CDR2 SASEGT. The CDR3 sequence: CASSHRESNQPQHF. In nucleotides, the CDR3 is TGTGCCAGCAGTCACAGGGAGAGCAATCAGCCCCAGCATTTT.

This clone was found a few times. The chain combines TRBV30 with TRBJ2-5; tentatively, D is TRBD2 (5 bases). This CDR3 comprises 13 residues. Between the trimmed V and J ends, which lost 4 bases and 5 bases, there was a span of 14 bases. Per the germline V gene, CDR1 is GTSNPN and CDR2 is SVGIG (reference sequence). The CDR3 protein is CAWKSEGWETQYF. The CDR3 DNA reads as TGTGCCTGGAAAAGTGAGGGTTGGGAGACCCAGTACTTC.

This clone was seen more than once but under ten times. The J gene is TRBJ2-1, the V gene TRBV15; D is undetermined. This CDR3 comprises 13 residues. Germline lookup yields CDR1 LNHNV and CDR2 YYDKDF (reference sequence). V lost 0 bases and J lost 5, with 5 bases in between. Here the CDR3 reads CATSRDYDNEQFF. The DNA of the CDR3 is TGTGCCACCAGCAGAGATTACGACAATGAGCAGTTCTTC.

The rearrangement uses TRBV19 and TRBJ1-1; TRBD1 might be the D (6 bases). Looked up from germline, CDR1 is LNHDA and CDR2 is SQIVND (reference sequence). The CDR3 is 15 residues long. V was trimmed by 5 bases and J by 0 bases, leaving 13 bases between them. CDR3 sequence: CASSSGARLNTEAFF. CDR3 bases: TGTGCCAGTAGTTCAGGGGCACGGCTGAACACTGAAGCTTTCTTT.

About this clone: At the DNA level, this CDR3 is encoded by other sequences in the same sample as well. The chain has TRBV30 and TRBJ1-3; no clear D gene. The CDR3 has 14 residues. Trimming cost V 0 bases and J 0 bases, with 6 bases left between them. Germline CDR1 is GTSNPN and CDR2 is SVGIG (reference sequence). CDR3 residues: CAWSVTASGNTIYF. DNA of the CDR3: TGTGCCTGGAGTGTTACAGCCTCTGGAAACACCATATATTTT.

The chain has TRBV15 and TRBJ2-5; D gene ambiguous. Germline lookup yields CDR1 LNHNV and CDR2 YYDKDF (reference sequence). The CDR3 loop spans 13 amino acids. The V and J ends lost 0 bases and 5 bases respectively, with 7 bases between them. Here the CDR3 DNA reads TGTGCCACCAGCAGAGATTCGGAGGAGACCCAGTACTTC. This sequence encodes CATSRDSEETQYF.

The chain employs TRBV18 and TRBJ1-4; D is ambiguous. Germline-derived CDR1 and CDR2 are KGHSH and LQKENI. V shed 3 bases and J shed 9 bases, with 11 bases lying between them. The CDR3 loop spans 13 amino acids. The CDR3 DNA follows: TGTGCCAGCTCACCTCCGGACCGCCAAAAACTGTTTTTT. As protein: CASSPPDRQKLFF.

This clone was detected only a few times. The rearrangement links TRBV30 to TRBJ2-2, with 11 positions matching TRBD2. The CDR3 totals 14 residues. CDR1 is GTSNPN and CDR2 is SVGIG in the germline V gene (reference sequence). V dropped 5 bases and J dropped 7; count of bases not matched to a gene: 6. The CDR3 DNA follows: TGTGCCTGGCGGCTAGCGGGAGGTGGCGGGGAGCTGTTTTTT. Translated: CAWRLAGGGGELFF.

The chain couples TRBV30 to TRBJ2-3; the D gene could be TRBD1 or TRBD2 (5 bases each). V was shortened by 0 bases and J by 4 bases, with 8 bases between the two germline ends. This CDR3 is built from 13 residues. CDR1 and CDR2 (germline): GTSNPN, SVGIG (reference sequence). This CDR3 is CAWSVGEPDTQYF. In DNA form, the CDR3 reads TGTGCCTGGAGTGTGGGGGAGCCAGATACGCAGTATTTT.

A few counts support this clone. The chain uses TRBV9 and TRBJ2-5; 7 bases align to TRBD2. V shed 0 bases and J 1 base; nucleotides not matched to a gene: 6. From germline, CDR1 is SGDLS and CDR2 YYNGEE. CDR3 length equals 16 residues. In nucleotides, the CDR3 is TGTGCCAGCAGCGTAGATCCAGCGGGAACCCAAGAGACCCAGTACTTC. This codes for CASSVDPAGTQETQYF.

V is TRBV5-1 and J is TRBJ2-5; D is possibly TRBD1 (5 bases). V lost 4 bases to trimming and J lost 7 bases, with 17 bases between them. Germline V lookup: CDR1 SGHRS, CDR2 YFSETQ. The CDR3 consists of 14 residues. CDR3 coding DNA: TGCGCCAGCAGCGATGGGGCCCCTTCGGGGACCCAGTACTTC. Translation: CASSDGAPSGTQYF.

This clone was observed a few times. The chain uses TRBV15 and TRBJ2-7; no definite D call. Trimming took 0 bases from V and 3 from J, leaving 12 bases between them. The CDR3 runs 15 residues. The V gene's germline CDR1 is LNHNV and CDR2 YYDKDF (reference sequence). DNA for the CDR3: TGTGCCACCAGCAGAGAGGACCAGACATTCTACGAGCAGTACTTC. This translates into CATSREDQTFYEQYF. Full variable domain (remainder filled in from reference TRBV15 and TRBJ2-7): DAMVIQNPRYQVTQFGKPVTLSCSQTLNHNVMYWYQQKSSQAPKLLFHYYDKDFNNEADTPDNFQSRRPNTSFCFLDIRSPGLGDTAMYLCATSREDQTFYEQYFGPGTRLTVT.

The chain joins TRBV9 to TRBJ2-1, with TRBD2 matching 8 bases. This CDR3 region has 14 residues. The V gene end was trimmed by 3 bases and the J gene end by 8 bases; junction bases not matched to a gene: 7. CDR1 is SGDLS and CDR2 is YYNGEE in the germline V gene. The CDR3 DNA sequence: TGTGCCAGCAGCGATGGAGCGGGAGTTTATGAGCAGTTCTTC. This codes for CASSDGAGVYEQFF.

This rearrangement joins TRBV14 to TRBJ2-1; D gene uncertain. The ends were cut back, 4 bases at V and 6 bases at J, with 7 bases in the middle. This CDR3 spans 12 amino acids. CDR1 is SGHDN and CDR2 is FVKESK in the germline V gene. CDR3 amino acids: CASSPTRNEQFF. CDR3 nucleotide sequence: TGTGCCAGCAGCCCGACTCGCAATGAGCAGTTCTTC.

The sample holds a few counts of this clone. V is TRBV28 and J is TRBJ2-1; TRBD2 matches at 10 bases. The CDR3 is made up of 15 amino acids. From germline, CDR1 is MDHEN and CDR2 SYDVKM. Trimming took 2 bases from V and 9 from J; bases not matched to a gene: 7. The CDR3 DNA reads as TGTGCCAGCAGTTTAATCTTAGCGGGAGGCGGTGAGCAGTTCTTC. Amino acid sequence: CASSLILAGGGEQFF.

This clone has more than one count but fewer than ten. The chain links TRBV18 to TRBJ2-7, with a weak D call TRBD2 (5 bases). Deletions cut 3 bases from V and 6 bases from J, with 18 bases between. The CDR3 runs 15 residues. The germline V gene encodes CDR1 KGHSH and CDR2 LQKENI. CDR3 bases: TGTGCCAGCTCACCGCGGCAGAGGGCTGCTTCCGAGCAGTACTTC. It codes for CASSPRQRAASEQYF.

The V and J genes are TRBV4-2 and TRBJ2-3, with D possibly being TRBD1 (6 bases). This CDR3 has 14 residues. Trimming cost V 4 bases and J 6 bases, with 14 bases left between them. The germline V gene has CDR1 LGHNA and CDR2 YNFKEQ. The CDR3 region is CASSLGHLRDTQYF. The CDR3 nucleotides read TGTGCCAGCAGCCTGGGACACCTAAGGGATACGCAGTATTTT.

This clone was seen more than once but under ten times. The chain has TRBV7-9 and TRBJ2-7, with D possibly being TRBD1 or TRBD2 (5 bases each). The CDR3 spans 15 residues. Germline values: CDR1 SEHNR, CDR2 FQNEAQ (reference sequence). V was cut by 3 bases and J by 5 bases, with 17 bases left in between. As DNA, the CDR3 is TGTGCCAGCAGCTTGGGGCTCGGGAATCCCGACGAGCAGTACTTC. It encodes CASSLGLGNPDEQYF. Combining the CDR3 with reference TRBV7-9 and TRBJ2-7 gives the whole variable domain DTGVSQNPRHKITKRGQNVTFRCDPISEHNRLYWYRQTLGQGPEFLTYFQNEAQLEKSRLLSDRFSAERPKGSFSTLEIQRTEQGDSAMYLCASSLGLGNPDEQYFGPGTRLTVT.